These 24 T cell receptor beta chains came from one sample sequenced in a study of lymphopenia after photon versus proton radiotherapy. The repertoire was sequenced with immunoSEQ multiplex PCR; TCRdb's copy has only in-frame clones and lacks some. The table lists some 20,000 clones, approximately 90% of them singletons. Source: peripheral blood, taken from a patient treated with proton-based radiotherapy. The receptors derive from an older man with pancreatic cancer.

CDR3 nucleotides: TGTGCCAGCAGCTTGGACGGACCGAACACTGAAGCTTTCTTT. This encodes CASSLDGPNTEAFF. The rearrangement uses TRBV11-3 and TRBJ1-1; D call uncertain. Per germline, CDR1 SGHNT and CDR2 YENEEA. Deletions cut 3 bases from V and 1 base from J, with 9 bases between. This CDR3 contains 14 residues. Full variable domain (remainder filled in from reference TRBV11-3 and TRBJ1-1): EAGVVQSPRYKIIEKKQPVAFWCNPISGHNTLYWYLQNLGQGPELLIRYENEEAVDDSQLPKDRFSAERLKGVDSTLKIQPAELGDSAVYLCASSLDGPNTEAFFGQGTRLTVV.

This clone was seen only a few times. CDR3 sequence: CASSLDPGTEAFF. Here the CDR3 DNA reads TGCGCCAGCAGCTTGGACCCTGGGACTGAAGCTTTCTTT. J is TRBJ1-1 and V is TRBV5-1; unclear D gene. The germline CDR1 and CDR2 sequences are SGHRS and YFSETQ. This CDR3 is 13 amino acids long. The V end lost 0 bases, the J end lost 5 bases, and 8 bases lay between the germline ends.

The chain has TRBV7-8 and TRBJ2-5, with TRBD2 identical over 11 bases. J gave up 4 bases and V 1 base, and 5 bases lay outside the gene matches. The CDR3 loop spans 16 amino acids. Germline V gene sequence: CDR1 SGHVS, CDR2 FQNEAQ. This CDR3 is CASSLVVAGGPETQYF. CDR3 DNA sequence: TGTGCCAGCAGCTTAGTGGTAGCGGGGGGGCCAGAGACCCAGTACTTC.

The rearrangement links TRBV5-1 to TRBJ2-1; unclear D gene. Germline loops: CDR1 SGHRS, CDR2 YFSETQ. The CDR3 is made up of 15 amino acids. V dropped 2 bases and J dropped 7 bases, with 16 bases sitting between them. The CDR3 sequence is CASSLGHRDFNEQFF. The CDR3 DNA sequence: TGCGCCAGCAGCTTAGGGCACAGAGATTTTAATGAGCAGTTCTTC. Variable domain in full (rest from reference TRBV5-1 and TRBJ2-1): KAGVTQTPRYLIKTRGQQVTLSCSPISGHRSVSWYQQTPGQGLQFLFEYFSETQRNKGNFPGRFSGRQFSNSRSEMNVSTLELGDSALYLCASSLGHRDFNEQFFGPGTRLTVL.

The gene calls are TRBV7-8 and TRBJ2-2, with D perhaps matching TRBD2 (5 bases). Looked up from germline, CDR1 is SGHVS and CDR2 is FQNEAQ. Trimming took 1 base from V and 5 from J, leaving 8 bases between them. The CDR3 has 14 amino acids. The CDR3 sequence is CASSLGRRTGELFF. In nucleotides, the CDR3 is TGTGCCAGCAGCTTAGGGAGGAGAACCGGGGAGCTGTTTTTT.

The chain carries TRBV11-2 and TRBJ2-7; 9 nucleotides agree with TRBD1. The germline gives CDR1 SGHAT, CDR2 FQNNGV. The CDR3 consists of 14 residues. Trimming cost V 4 bases and J 6 bases; bases outside gene matches: 7. The CDR3 region is CASSWNRGRGEQYF. Written as DNA, the CDR3 is TGTGCCAGCAGCTGGAACAGGGGGCGCGGCGAGCAGTACTTC.

V is TRBV28 and J is TRBJ2-2; the match to TRBD1 covers 7 bases. Trimming cost V 1 base and J 7 bases; bases outside gene matches: 9. CDR1 MDHEN and CDR2 SYDVKM come from the germline V gene. The CDR3 has 16 residues. Here the CDR3 reads CASSLSLTGSGGELFF. The CDR3 nucleotides are TGTGCCAGCAGTTTATCCTTGACAGGGTCGGGCGGGGAGCTGTTTTTT.

The rearrangement joins TRBV27 to TRBJ2-3, with D perhaps TRBD1 or TRBD2 (6 bases each). The CDR3 sequence is 11 residues long. Germline CDR1 MNHEY, CDR2 SMNVEV (reference sequence). The ends were cut back, 6 bases at V and 6 bases at J, with 7 bases in the middle. CDR3: CASRGGDTQYF. CDR3 in DNA: TGTGCCAGCAGAGGGGGGGATACGCAGTATTTT.

The chain couples TRBV19 to TRBJ1-5, with D maybe TRBD1 (5 bases). Deletions cut 6 bases from V and 4 bases from J, with 10 bases between. Germline V gene lookup returns CDR1 LNHDA and CDR2 SQIVND (reference sequence). The CDR3 runs 13 residues. The CDR3 spells CASRFGTNQPQHF. CDR3 sequence (DNA): TGTGCCAGTAGATTTGGGACTAATCAGCCCCAGCATTTT.

This chain uses TRBV13 with TRBJ2-1, with D tentatively TRBD1 or TRBD2 (5 bases each). The CDR3 has 16 amino acids. CDR1 and CDR2 from the germline V gene are PRHDT and FYEKMQ (reference sequence). The V and J ends lost 1 base and 2 bases respectively, with 12 bases between them. This chain's CDR3 is CASSLVRGSPYNEQFF. The DNA of the CDR3 is TGTGCCAGCAGCTTAGTGAGGGGTTCCCCCTACAATGAGCAGTTCTTC.

This chain connects TRBV5-4 to TRBJ1-2; D gene ambiguous. Germline V gene sequence: CDR1 SGHNT, CDR2 YYREEE (reference sequence). This CDR3 contains 14 residues. The ends were cut back, 0 bases at V and 2 bases at J, with 8 bases in the middle. CDR3 coding DNA: TGTGCCAGCAGCTTGGTAGGACCAAACTATGGCTACACCTTC. As protein: CASSLVGPNYGYTF.

The chain combines TRBV9 with TRBJ2-1; D is ambiguous. The CDR3 length is 13 residues. Trimming took 2 bases from V and 4 from J, leaving 7 bases between them. The germline CDR1 and CDR2 sequences are SGDLS and YYNGEE. CDR3 in amino acids: CASSVGPYNEQFF. CDR3 bases: TGTGCCAGCAGCGTTGGCCCGTACAATGAGCAGTTCTTC.

This sequence joins TRBV5-1 and TRBJ2-1, with 11 bases aligning to TRBD2. Trimming took 1 base from V and 4 from J; bases not matched to a gene: 4. This CDR3 has 16 residues. Looked up from germline, CDR1 is SGHRS and CDR2 is YFSETQ. CDR3 amino acids: CASSLIASGGYNEQFF. The CDR3 DNA reads TGCGCCAGCAGCTTGATTGCTAGCGGGGGGTACAATGAGCAGTTCTTC.

This clone was counted a single time. V and J are TRBV6-5 and TRBJ1-2; the match to TRBD1 covers 8 bases. The V and J ends lost 5 bases and 7 bases, in that order; junction bases with no gene match: 12. This CDR3 has 15 residues. Per germline, CDR1 MNHEY and CDR2 SVGAGI. The CDR3, as DNA: TGTGCCAGCAGTCTCGCCAGCAGGGGGCTTGCTGGCTACACCTTC. Translation: CASSLASRGLAGYTF.

The CDR3, as DNA: TGCGCCAGCAGCCGGGGACAGGAGGGGAATGAGCAGTTCTTC. This encodes CASSRGQEGNEQFF. This sequence joins TRBV5-1 and TRBJ2-1; 8 bases are shared with TRBD1. Trimming removed 4 bases from V and 7 bases from J; junction bases left unmatched: 7. The CDR3 sequence is 14 residues long. CDR1 is SGHRS, CDR2 YFSETQ, per germline.

The genes are TRBV5-6 and TRBJ1-5, with D perhaps TRBD1 (6 bases). Germline CDR1 and CDR2: SGHDT and YYEEEE. Trimming pared 4 bases from V and 0 bases from J, leaving 11 bases between. The CDR3 totals 15 residues. The CDR3 sequence: CASSQRGISNQPQHF. The CDR3 DNA follows: TGTGCCAGCAGCCAGAGGGGGATTAGCAATCAGCCCCAGCATTTT.

A single count supports this clone. This chain connects TRBV7-9 to TRBJ1-1; TRBD1 is a possible D gene (5 bases). The V end lost 5 bases, the J end lost 5 bases, and 18 bases lay between the germline ends. The CDR3 is made up of 15 amino acids. Germline V gene sequence: CDR1 SEHNR, CDR2 FQNEAQ (reference sequence). CDR3 DNA: TGTGCCAGCAGCCTACAGTCGGGGGGATGGACTGAAGCTTTCTTT. Translated: CASSLQSGGWTEAFF.

This clone was counted a single time. The genes are TRBV19 and TRBJ1-1; weak D call: TRBD1 (5 bases). The V end lost 5 bases, the J end lost 0 bases, and 13 bases lay between the germline ends. CDR3 length: 15 amino acids. Germline CDR1 and CDR2: LNHDA and SQIVND (reference sequence). The CDR3 loop reads CASSPWGSMNTEAFF. Written as DNA, the CDR3 is TGTGCCAGTAGTCCCTGGGGGTCGATGAACACTGAAGCTTTCTTT.

The chain couples TRBV11-2 to TRBJ1-5; the D is unclear. Trimming removed 4 bases at V and 2 bases at J, with 12 bases between. Germline CDR1 SGHAT, CDR2 FQNNGV. The CDR3 contains 15 residues. CDR3 nucleotide sequence: TGTGCCAGCAGCTCAACTGACGGGGGCAATCAGCCCCAGCATTTT. Protein: CASSSTDGGNQPQHF.

The chain recombines TRBV30 with TRBJ2-2, with D maybe TRBD2 (5 bases). This CDR3 comprises 16 residues. Germline V lookup: CDR1 GTSNPN, CDR2 SVGIG (reference sequence). Trimming stripped 2 bases from V and 1 base from J, with 14 bases between. Written as DNA, the CDR3 is TGTGCCTGGAGTCGGCTAGCTGTAATGAACACCGGGGAGCTGTTTTTT. Translated, it gives CAWSRLAVMNTGELFF.

CDR3 loop: CASSSKKQARNTEAFF. Written as DNA, the CDR3 is TGTGCCAGCAGTTCCAAAAAGCAAGCCCGGAACACTGAAGCTTTCTTT. The chain couples TRBV27 to TRBJ1-1, with D uncertain. The germline CDR1 and CDR2 sequences are MNHEY and SMNVEV (reference sequence). The V end was cut by 4 bases, the J end by 1 base, with 16 bases between. The CDR3 totals 16 residues.

This rearrangement joins TRBV15 to TRBJ2-1; D is unclear. The CDR3 loop spans 13 amino acids. Between the trimmed V and J ends, which lost 5 bases and 8 bases, there was a span of 13 bases. Germline CDR1 reads LNHNV; CDR2 reads YYDKDF (reference sequence). In DNA form, the CDR3 reads TGTGCCACCAGCTCGTTAGAAGGGTATGAGCAGTTCTTC. This codes for CATSSLEGYEQFF.

The V call is TRBV5-1, the J call TRBJ2-5, with TRBD2 matching over 12 bases. The closer fit of TRBJ2-7 to the DNA end suggests the J call may be wrong. Germline CDR1 reads SGHRS; CDR2 reads YFSETQ. The CDR3 runs to 17 residues. This CDR3 is CASSLSLRTSGNNEQYF. CDR3 bases: TGCGCCAGCAGCTTGAGTTTGCGGACTAGCGGGAACAACGAGCAGTACTTC.

This rearrangement joins TRBV6-5 to TRBJ1-2; D is uncertain. CDR3 length: 13 amino acids. CDR1 MNHEY and CDR2 SVGAGI come from the germline V gene. The germline V and J ends were trimmed by 6 bases and 2 bases, with 10 bases remaining between them. The CDR3 here is CASSTEENYGYTF. The CDR3 DNA reads TGTGCCAGCAGCACGGAAGAAAACTATGGCTACACCTTC.